This T cell receptor beta chain was sequenced during a study of cytomegalovirus exposure and HLA in healthy donors. Study summary: The approximately 120 validation repertoires, a later analysis reported, used the same platform as the 666 first-cohort repertoires.

As to this clone: Its specificity is not known.

CDR1 and CDR2 from the germline V gene are SGDLS and YYNGEE. CDR3 size: 13 residues. V lost 7 bases, J lost 2 bases, and 10 bases lay in between. Sequenced by immunoSEQ multiplex PCR; TCRdb stores in-frame clones only, minus some. This sample yields some 170,000 clones, of which more than 75% are seen a single time; 1.4% belongs to the top ten. Study results and caveats: A later analysis found first-cohort TCR clusters tended to co-occur in the 110 or so validation repertoires. Listed as cytomegalovirus-associated were 164 TCR beta chains.

V and J are TRBV9 and TRBJ1-3; D possibly corresponds to TRBD1 (6 bases). Sequencing was done on a sample of PBMCs. The receptor was derived from a woman aged 25 to 45 in good health and CMV-seronegative. CDR3 in amino acids: CASWPGAGNTIYF. The CDR3 nucleotides are TGTGCCAGCTGGCCAGGGGCTGGAAACACCATATATTTT.